What follows describes a single TCR beta chain. The sample is drawn from a study of T cell changes during pregnancy in multiple sclerosis. The V gene end was trimmed by 3 bases and the J gene end by 6 bases; junction bases not matched to a gene: 11. CDR3 length: 16 residues. From germline, CDR1 is LGHNA and CDR2 YSLEER. Libraries were prepared by immunoSEQ multiplex PCR; TCRdb keeps only in-frame clonotypes and omits some of them. The sample has under 80,000 clones; around 94% are singletons. The chain combines TRBV4-3 with TRBJ2-1, with 7 bases identical to TRBD1. The sequenced sample was peripheral blood, obtained before pregnancy. This TCR was sampled from a female donor with multiple sclerosis, enrolled in a pregnancy study. The CDR3 nucleotides read TGCGCCAGCAGCCACGACAGGGAAGGAATTCTCAATGAGCAGTTCTTC. Translating gives CASSHDREGILNEQFF.